This paragraph covers one T cell receptor (beta chain) sequence. This receptor's antigen is unknown. No per-base quality is available; no much larger clone lies one base away. CDR1 and CDR2, looked up from the germline V gene, are SGHDT and YYEEEE. V has 0 bases trimmed and J has 6 bases trimmed; junction bases matching no gene number 3. The CDR3 runs 15 amino acids, cysteine and phenylalanine included. CDR3 DNA is the only sequence kept; it has 45 bases, read in frame from the first base. The data were obtained in a study of cytomegalovirus exposure and HLA in healthy donors (dated by TCRdb to about 2017). Broadly, across the study: According to an earlier analysis of a few hundred of the donors, some 170 million T cells yielded 100 million or so unique TCR beta sequences and about 300 Gb of sequence data. In the later analysis, no new phenotypic data were used to find candidate immune exposures; instead, reliance was placed on TCR beta sequences and their occurrence across donors. Roughly 5 DR-DQ haplotypes were handled as single units for association and clustering, since linkage in the cohort was strong. An early release covering some 640 HLA-typed donors comprised about 300 gigabases of sequencing data and around 85 million unique TCR sequences. In a later analysis, previously published TCR beta repertoires from several hundred donors were re-analyzed and high-resolution HLA genotyping was added so that TCR occurrence patterns could be studied. HLA typing included class I and class II loci at four-digit resolution. The study combined high-throughput TCR immunosequencing, statistical association of individual TCRs with disease status, and machine learning to predict cytomegalovirus infection status. The study used immunosequencing to profile the T cell repertoires of approximately 640 subjects and linked those repertoires to cytomegalovirus serostatus. To decide whether each TCR beta V gene segment behaved as functional or pseudogenic, an earlier analysis of approximately 620 of the donors relied on high-throughput TCR beta sequencing. Typing coverage differed by locus: A, B, C, DRB1 and DQB1 were typed in about 620-630 donors, DQA1 in about 500, DPA1 in 600 to 610, and DPB1 in 450 to 480. A separate validation cohort of more than 100 different subjects was used in addition to the approximately 700-subject first cohort. Of the roughly 400 genotyped donors, less than 90% were placed in the genetic ancestry cluster associated with self-reported Caucasian donors. The aim of the study was to test whether cataloging public T cell receptors could identify signatures of past pathogen exposure. Among about 400 genotyped donors of the cohort, an average of approximately 220,000 unique TCR beta nucleotide sequences was sequenced per donor, of which about 18% were non-productive. Every repertoire in the discovery cohort had been generated on one and the same sequencing platform. Donor age, sex, ethnicity and CMV serostatus were collected together with the repertoire data. A later genetic analysis took genome-wide SNP genotypes for about 55% of the 666 donors and used that subset as a discovery cohort.

Points the paper makes about the study in general: At a false discovery rate of 0.05, a later analysis linked under 20,000 TCR beta sequences to specific HLA alleles. In a later genetic analysis, fewer N-insertions in productive TCRs were reported among donors in an Asian-associated ancestry cluster than the roughly 700-donor mean. Across donors, most TCR sequences were observed very rarely, whereas some public TCRs were present in many individuals. In this cohort, only TCR beta chains were sequenced, and detectable features were limited by the absence of alpha or paired-chain data. HLA typing was unavailable for some donors at each locus, so association tests used only the typed subset. Compared with equally common non-associated chains, HLA-associated TCR beta chains in a later analysis were more clonally expanded and had lower generation probabilities. Correlated functional status among segregating V segments might be attributable to linkage disequilibrium, but an unknown experimental factor could not be ruled out. A further reported finding was that TCR beta sequences accurately predicted the HLA-A and HLA-B alleles for most subjects in the first cohort. In vitro tests confirmed that a few of the cytomegalovirus-associated TCR beta chains recognize cytomegalovirus antigens. A later analysis found that TCR association rates varied across HLA loci, with DRB1 alleles showing the most associated TCRs and HLA-C alleles the fewest. Presence/absence analyses assumed roughly uniform sequencing depth across donors, an assumption that may not hold. Roughly 15 rarely observed V segments, including chromosome 9 orphons, were excluded from the earlier analysis of several hundred of the donors because counts were too low. In an earlier analysis of more than 500 of the donors, most TCR beta V segments appeared in productive rearrangements about 87% or about 30% of the time, broadly matching IMGT annotations. A later genetic analysis associated a missense DCLRE1C variant with V-gene and J-gene trimming of TCR beta chains, and an independent cohort replicated the association. For the cohort, immune exposure information was limited to CMV serostatus. The authors suggested that the approach could potentially be generalized to other disease states and immunological phenotypes. The classifier was reported to diagnose cytomegalovirus status with high specificity and sensitivity in both the original and validation cohorts. Some IMGT-functional V segments, including TRBV6-2 and TRBV6-3, could not be distinguished by the 87-base-pair reads and were therefore excluded. In a later analysis, several top co-occurrence clusters were reported to appear linked to parvovirus B19, influenza, CMV and Epstein-Barr virus. A group of highly shared sequence variants was considered likely to be a technical artifact of the sequencing pipeline. Assigning TCR associations to individual alleles was difficult when HLA alleles, especially DR and DQ, strongly co-occurred. In the study, approximately 160 TCR beta chains were listed as associated with cytomegalovirus. According to a later analysis, most CMV-associated TCR beta chains appeared to be HLA-restricted, and the HLA associations seemed to be driven largely by CMV exposure.

The library came from the immunoSEQ multiplex PCR assay. A mixture of 60 forward primers for TCR Vbeta segments and 13 reverse primers for TCR Jbeta segments was used in the multiplex PCR. The CDR3 region of rearranged TCR beta genes was amplified from genomic DNA by a multiplex PCR assay. The Illumina HiSeq System was used to sequence the amplified TCR beta libraries as 87-base-pair reads. The source study handled its data this way. A later analysis counted 75 million to 100 million unique TCR beta chains across the 640 or so repertoires, and around 9.9 million of these chains were shared by at least two donors. Raw reads were error-corrected and collapsed into unique sequences by a nearest-neighbor algorithm in which closely related sequences were merged to remove PCR and sequencing errors. Alignment of CDR3 sequences to IMGT reference sequences was used to assign V, D and J gene segments. For a sequence to be retained, a match of at least six nucleotides was required to both a V gene segment and a J gene segment. Rearrangements were classified as productive when the CDR3 lacked stop codons and remained in frame with V and J, and all other rearrangements were classified as non-productive. Following IMGT convention, CDR3 was defined as the stretch from the second conserved V-encoded cysteine to the conserved J-encoded phenylalanine. In an earlier analysis of 550 to 650 of the donors, sequences lacking an unambiguous match to a single V gene segment were excluded. In an earlier analysis of 450 to 700 of the donors, V segments were called functional above 56.7% productive rearrangements and were called segregating when the between-donor standard deviation exceeded 5%. A statistical classification framework was developed to diagnose cytomegalovirus status using the catalog of TCR beta chain sequences. A later analysis assigned V and J genes by comparing TCR nucleotide sequences with IMGT/GENE-DB human TR gene sequences. In a later analysis, CDR3 sequences and most-parsimonious VDJ recombination scenarios were assigned using the TCRdist pipeline. In a later analysis, every TCR beta chain was defined by the combination of its CDR3 amino acid sequence and its V-gene family, and reads without a unique V-gene family were dropped. In a later analysis, a few hundred highly shared, low-generation-probability nucleotide sequences were removed to address suspected cross-contamination and a sequencing artifact. In a later analysis, a clonal expansion index for each public chain was calculated from normalized within-repertoire ranks of inferred template counts. In a later analysis, generation probabilities were computed using a VDJ recombination model fitted to out-of-frame rearrangements, and the results were checked against IGoR. In a later analysis, hypergeometric tests were used to score TCR-TCR, TCR-HLA and TCR-CMV co-occurrence, with a repertoire-size bias correction applied to TCR pairs. False discovery rates were estimated in a later analysis by permuting HLA or CMV assignments 20 times. A later analysis grouped co-occurring TCRs with DBSCAN, adding TCRdist sequence similarity when clustering within HLA-allele-positive subsets. For co-occurrence clustering, repertoires with fewer than 30,000 or more than 120,000 public chains were excluded, along with a handful of repertoires with anomalous nucleotide sharing. The table was pulled from immuneACCESS by TCRdb, which kept in-frame rearrangements only. Such tables lose some clones; where checked, under half of the loss comes from unresolved V genes, and the rest has no known cause. The DNA was the basis for D and trimming; V, J and clone size are from that table. This sample comprises about 270,000 clones, 75% to 90% of them detected only once. The ten most abundant clones make up 4% of the sample.

The cohort was made up of around 720 healthy bone marrow donors. At the time of sampling, all cohort members were nominally healthy, though unrecorded immune exposures were likely present. The donor was CMV seropositive and belonged to the group of over 250 seropositive cohort members. A peripheral blood sample was provided by each donor, and peripheral blood mononuclear cells were used for TCR beta sequencing. The Qiagen DNeasy Blood Extraction Kit was used to extract genomic DNA from the blood cell samples. Sample: PBMCs. Recombination linked TRBV5-6 to TRBJ2-2; the junction holds 9 bases that match TRBD1. The clonotype was recovered from a man in his forties in good health and CMV-seropositive. The CDR3 loop reads CASSLVQGASGELFF. Here is the DNA: TGTGCCAGCAGCTTGGTACAGGGGGCGTCCGGGGAGCTGTTTTTT.